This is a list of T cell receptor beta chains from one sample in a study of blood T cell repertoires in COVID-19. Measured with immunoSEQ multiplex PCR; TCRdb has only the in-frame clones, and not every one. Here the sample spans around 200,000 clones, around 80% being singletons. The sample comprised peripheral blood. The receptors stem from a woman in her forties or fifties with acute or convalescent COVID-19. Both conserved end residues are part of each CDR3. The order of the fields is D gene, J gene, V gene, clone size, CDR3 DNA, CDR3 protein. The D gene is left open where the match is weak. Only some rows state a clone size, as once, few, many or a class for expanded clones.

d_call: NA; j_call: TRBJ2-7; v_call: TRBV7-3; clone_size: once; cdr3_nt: TGTGCCAGCAGCCCCGGGTCCGATCCGAGGGAGCAGTACTTC; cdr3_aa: CASSPGSDPREQYF
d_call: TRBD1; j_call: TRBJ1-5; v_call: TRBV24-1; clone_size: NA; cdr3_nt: TGTGCCACCAGTGATTCTGCAGGGGGCCGTCTCCAGCCCCAGCATTTT; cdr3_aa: CATSDSAGGRLQPQHF
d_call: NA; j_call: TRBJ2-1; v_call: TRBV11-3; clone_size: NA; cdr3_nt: TGTGCCAGCAGCTTGGGCAGGGATGAGCAGTTCTTC; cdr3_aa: CASSLGRDEQFF
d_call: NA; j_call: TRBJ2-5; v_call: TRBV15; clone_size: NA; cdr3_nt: TGTGCCACCAGCAGAGCAGGGCTATACGGGGAGACCCAGTACTTC; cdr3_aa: CATSRAGLYGETQYF
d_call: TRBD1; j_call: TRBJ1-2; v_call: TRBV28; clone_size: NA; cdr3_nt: TGTGCCAGCAGTTCCGGGACAGTGCCCCTTACCTATGGCTACACCTTC; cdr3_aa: CASSSGTVPLTYGYTF
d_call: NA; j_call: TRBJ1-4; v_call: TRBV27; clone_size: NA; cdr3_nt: TGTGCCAGCAGCCCCGGGGGGGGCGCGGGTGAAAAACTGTTTTTT; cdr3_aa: CASSPGGGAGEKLFF
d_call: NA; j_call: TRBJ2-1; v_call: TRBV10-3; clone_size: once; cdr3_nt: TGTGCCATCAGTGACTGGGAGAGCTCCTACAATGAGCAGTTCTTC; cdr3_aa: CAISDWESSYNEQFF
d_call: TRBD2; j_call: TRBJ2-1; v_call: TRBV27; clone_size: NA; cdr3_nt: TGTGCCAGCAGCCGGCTACCCCCTAGCGGAACCTCCTACAATGAGCAGTTCTTC; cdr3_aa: CASSRLPPSGTSYNEQFF
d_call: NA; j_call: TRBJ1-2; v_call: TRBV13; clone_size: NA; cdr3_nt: TGTGCCAGCAGCCGGACAGACTATGGCTACACCTTC; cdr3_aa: CASSRTDYGYTF
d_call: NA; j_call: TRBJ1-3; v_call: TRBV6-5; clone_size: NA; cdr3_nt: TGTGCCAGCAGCCACGGGTGGATCTCTGGAAACACCATATATTTT; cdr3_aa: CASSHGWISGNTIYF
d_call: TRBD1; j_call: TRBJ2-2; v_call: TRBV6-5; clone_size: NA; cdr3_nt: TGTGCCAGCAGCTACCGGACAGGGGCCGGGGAGCTGTTTTTT; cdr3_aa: CASSYRTGAGELFF
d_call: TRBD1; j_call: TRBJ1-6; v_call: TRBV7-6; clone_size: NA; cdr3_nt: TGTGCCAGCAGCTTAGCTGGGACAGGGAATTCACCCCTCCACTTT; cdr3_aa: CASSLAGTGNSPLHF
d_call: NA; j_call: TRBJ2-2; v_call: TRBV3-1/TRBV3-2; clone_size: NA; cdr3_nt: TGTGCCAGCAGCCTCAAGAACACCGGGGAGCTGTTTTTT; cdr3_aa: CASSLKNTGELFF
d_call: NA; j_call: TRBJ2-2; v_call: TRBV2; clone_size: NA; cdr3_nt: TGTGCCAGCGGCGGGGAGACCGGGGAGCTGTTTTTT; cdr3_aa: CASGGETGELFF
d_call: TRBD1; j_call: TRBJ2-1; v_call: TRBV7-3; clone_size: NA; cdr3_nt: TGTGCCAGCAGCTTAAGATCGGACAGGGTTCGCAATGAGCAGTTCTTC; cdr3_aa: CASSLRSDRVRNEQFF
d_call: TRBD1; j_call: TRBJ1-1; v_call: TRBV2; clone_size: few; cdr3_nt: TGTGCCAGCAGTGAGAGGGGACAGGGGAGCGCTTTCTTT; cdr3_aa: CASSERGQGSAFF
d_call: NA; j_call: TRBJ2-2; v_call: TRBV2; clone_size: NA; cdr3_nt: TGTGCCAGCAAATTGGAGGTCGGGGAGCTGTTTTTT; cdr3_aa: CASKLEVGELFF
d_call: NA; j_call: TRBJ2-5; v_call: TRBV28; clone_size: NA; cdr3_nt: TGTGCCAGCAGTGGACAGCCCGGGACGGTGAGCCAAGAGACCCAGTACTTC; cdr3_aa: CASSGQPGTVSQETQYF
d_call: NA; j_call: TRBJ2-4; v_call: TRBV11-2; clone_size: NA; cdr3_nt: TGTGCCAGCAGCTTTGGGTCGGGCATTCAGTACTTC; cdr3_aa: CASSFGSGIQYF
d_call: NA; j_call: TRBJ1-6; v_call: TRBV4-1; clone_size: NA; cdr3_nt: TGCGCCAGCAGCCAAGATCAGGGGCCCTGGACCAATTCACCCCTCCACTTT; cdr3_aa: CASSQDQGPWTNSPLHF
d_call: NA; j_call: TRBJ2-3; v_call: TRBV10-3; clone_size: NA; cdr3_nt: TGTGCCATCAGTGAACAAGCGAGAACGAATACGCAGTATTTT; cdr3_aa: CAISEQARTNTQYF
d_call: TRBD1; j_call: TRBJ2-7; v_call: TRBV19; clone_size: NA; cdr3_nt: TGTGCCAGTAGTATCGGGACAGACTACGAGCAGTACTTC; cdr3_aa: CASSIGTDYEQYF
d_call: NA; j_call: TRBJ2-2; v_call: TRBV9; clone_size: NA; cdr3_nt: TGTGCCAGCAGCGTAGGGCAGGTGACCGGGGAGCTGTTTTTT; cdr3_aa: CASSVGQVTGELFF
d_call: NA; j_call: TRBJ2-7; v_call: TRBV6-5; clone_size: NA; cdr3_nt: TGTGCCAGCAGTTACCGTCCTGCGTCCGACTACGAGCAGTACTTC; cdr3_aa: CASSYRPASDYEQYF
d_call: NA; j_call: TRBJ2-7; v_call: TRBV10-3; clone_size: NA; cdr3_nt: TGTGCCATCAGTGAGCTCACAGGGGGGGAGCACGAGCAGTACTTC; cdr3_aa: CAISELTGGEHEQYF
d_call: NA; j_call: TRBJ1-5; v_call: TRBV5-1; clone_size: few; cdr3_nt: TGCGCCAGCAGCTTGGTTCCGGGTCCAACCAATCAGCCCCAGCATTTT; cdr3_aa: CASSLVPGPTNQPQHF
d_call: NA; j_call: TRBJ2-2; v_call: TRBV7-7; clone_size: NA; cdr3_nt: TGTGCTAGCAGCTTGGGCAGCCCCGGGGAGCTGTTTTTT; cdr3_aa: CASSLGSPGELFF
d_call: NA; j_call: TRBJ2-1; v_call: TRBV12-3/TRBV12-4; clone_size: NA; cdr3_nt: TGTGCCAGCAGTTTAGATAGCCGGGGTGAGCAGTTCTTC; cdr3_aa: CASSLDSRGEQFF
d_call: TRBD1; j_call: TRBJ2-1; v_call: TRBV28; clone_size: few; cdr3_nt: TGTGCCAGCCGGTCCGGGACAGGCTACAATGAGCAGTTCTTC; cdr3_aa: CASRSGTGYNEQFF